This TCR beta chain emerged from a study of T cell repertoires in cytomegalovirus infection. In the study overall: A matching HLA type, together with CMV infection, was signaled by public TCR beta signatures. Points from the study as a whole: The study identified carriers of CMV plus the relevant HLA from cumulative public TCR beta family frequency. HLA-C-restricted CMV-specific TCR beta clonotypes prevailed in the ex vivo response.

With V trimmed by 0 bases and J by 0 bases, 0 bases remained unmatched. Germline-derived CDR1 and CDR2 are SGHAT and FQNNGV. The length of the CDR3 is 15 residues. This clonotype was seen many times. Its matching antigen is unknown. A single record per CDR3 protein comes from TCRdb applying MiXCR to the reads. This table has hundreds of thousands of distinct CDR3 sequences, roughly 24% appearing once. Sequences were obtained from CD8+ T cells from PBMCs. The clonotype comes from a human donor in good health (CMV status not recorded). Some clones in this sample may be carry-over from other donors' samples. The chain combines TRBV11-2 with TRBJ2-3, with 7 bases aligning to TRBD2. The CDR3 bases are TGTGCCAGCAGCTTAGAACTAGCGAGCACAGATACGCAGTATTTT. This codes for CASSLELASTDTQYF.